The rows below give T cell receptor beta chains drawn from one sample of a study of blood T cells in healthy people across ages. One entry per CDR3 protein, called by TCRdb with MiXCR from the 5' RACE reads. The repertoire holds about 1.7 million distinct CDR3 sequences, with roughly 27% as singletons. Material: blood. The receptors originated from a woman aged 25 to 39 in good health. CDR3s include the opening cysteine and the closing phenylalanine or tryptophan. D genes are given only for firm matches. Clone size is given for some rows only: seen once, a few or many times, or a class if the clone is expanded.

V gene	J gene	clone size	D gene	CDR3 protein	CDR3 DNA
TRBV5-1	TRBJ2-7	many	NA	CASSLQGHEQYF	TGCGCCAGCAGCCTACAGGGTCACGAGCAGTACTTC
TRBV7-3	TRBJ2-1	many	TRBD2	CASSLTRTSGGANEQFF	TGTGCCAGCAGCTTAACAAGAACTAGCGGGGGGGCCAATGAGCAGTTCTTC
TRBV2	TRBJ1-5	NA	NA	CASTAGKQPQHF	TGTGCCAGCACTGCGGGTAAACAGCCCCAGCATTTT
TRBV12-1	TRBJ2-5	few	NA	CARFGGRTIPRWETQYF	TGTGCCAGATTCGGGGGCAGGACCATCCCTCGGTGGGAGACCCAGTACTTC
TRBV5-1	TRBJ2-5	many	TRBD2	CASSPGLARSETQYF	TGCGCCAGCAGTCCGGGACTAGCAAGATCAGAGACCCAGTACTTC
TRBV29-1	TRBJ2-7	few	TRBD1	CSVEGTGAGEQYF	TGCAGCGTTGAGGGGACAGGGGCCGGCGAGCAGTACTTC
TRBV10-2	TRBJ2-3	few	NA	CASQLDTDTQYF	TGCGCCAGCCAACTTGACACAGATACGCAGTATTTT
TRBV4-1	TRBJ2-7	many	TRBD2	CASSQDPSGGAGEQYF	TGCGCCAGCAGCCAAGACCCAAGCGGGGGGGCTGGGGAGCAGTACTTC
TRBV6-2/TRBV6-3	TRBJ2-7	many	NA	CASSYGIGRATYEQYF	TGTGCCAGCAGTTACGGAATAGGGCGGGCTACCTACGAGCAGTACTTC
TRBV6-5	TRBJ1-4	many	NA	CASSPGGRGNEKLFF	TGTGCCAGCAGTCCTGGGGGACGGGGGAATGAAAAACTGTTTTTT
TRBV20-1	TRBJ2-1	NA	TRBD2	CSAVRGLENNEQFF	TGCAGTGCGGTACGGGGACTAGAGAACAATGAGCAGTTCTTC
TRBV20-1	TRBJ1-6	few	NA	CSARESERSLPNSPLHF	TGCAGTGCTAGAGAAAGTGAGAGGAGCCTCCCTAATTCACCCCTCCACTTT
TRBV3-1	TRBJ2-7	few	TRBD2	CASSPTFAGTSGGLYHEQYF	TGTGCCAGCAGCCCAACTTTCGCCGGGACTAGCGGGGGCCTTTATCACGAGCAGTACTTC
TRBV20-1	TRBJ2-3	NA	TRBD2	CSARGSGFTDTQYF	TGCAGTGCTAGAGGTAGCGGGTTCACAGATACGCAGTATTTT
TRBV29-1	TRBJ2-5	NA	NA	CSPTEETQYF	TGCAGCCCGACGGAAGAGACCCAGTACTTC
TRBV5-6	TRBJ1-5	NA	NA	CASSLVEGLSQPQHF	TGTGCCAGCAGCTTGGTTGAGGGGTTAAGTCAGCCCCAGCATTTT
TRBV6-6	TRBJ1-6	NA	NA	CASKPGQEISPLHF	TGTGCCAGCAAGCCGGGACAAGAGATTTCACCCCTCCACTTT
TRBV12-3/TRBV12-4	TRBJ2-2	NA	NA	CANERARELFF	TGTGCCAATGAGAGGGCCAGGGAGCTGTTTTTT